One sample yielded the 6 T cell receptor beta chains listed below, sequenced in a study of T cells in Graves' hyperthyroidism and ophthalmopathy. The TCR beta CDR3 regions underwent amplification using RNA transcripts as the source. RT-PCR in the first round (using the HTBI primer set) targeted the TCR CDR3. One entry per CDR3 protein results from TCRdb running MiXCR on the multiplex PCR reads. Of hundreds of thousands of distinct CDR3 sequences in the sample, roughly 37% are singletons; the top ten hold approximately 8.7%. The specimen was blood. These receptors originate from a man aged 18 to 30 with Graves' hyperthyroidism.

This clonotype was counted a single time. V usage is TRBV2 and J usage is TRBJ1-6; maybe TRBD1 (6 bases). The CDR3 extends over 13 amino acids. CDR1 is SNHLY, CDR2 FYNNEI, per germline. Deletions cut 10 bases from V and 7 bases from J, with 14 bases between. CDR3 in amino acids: CATLGGPNSPLHF. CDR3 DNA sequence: TGTGCCACATTGGGGGGGCCGAATTCACCCCTCCACTTT.

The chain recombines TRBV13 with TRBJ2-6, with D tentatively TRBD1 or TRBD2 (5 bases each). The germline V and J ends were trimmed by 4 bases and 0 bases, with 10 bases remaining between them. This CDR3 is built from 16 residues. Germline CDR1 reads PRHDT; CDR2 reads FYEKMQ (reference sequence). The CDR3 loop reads CASSSGTASGANVLTF. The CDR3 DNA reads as TGTGCCAGCAGCTCCGGGACGGCCTCTGGGGCCAACGTCCTGACTTTC.

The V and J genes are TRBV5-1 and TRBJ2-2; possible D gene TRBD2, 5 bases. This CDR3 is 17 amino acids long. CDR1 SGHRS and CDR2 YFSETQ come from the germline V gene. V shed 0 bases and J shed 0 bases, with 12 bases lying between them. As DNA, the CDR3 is TGCGCCAGCAGCTTGGTAGCGCAAACTGCGAACACCGGGGAGCTGTTTTTT. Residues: CASSLVAQTANTGELFF.

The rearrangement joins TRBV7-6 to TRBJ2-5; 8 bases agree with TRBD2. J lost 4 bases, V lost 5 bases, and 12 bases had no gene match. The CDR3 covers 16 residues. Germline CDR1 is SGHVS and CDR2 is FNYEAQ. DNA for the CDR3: TGTGCCAGCAGCCCACCTGCCGGGACTAGGGGAGAGACCCAGTACTTC. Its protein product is CASSPPAGTRGETQYF.

The CDR3 here is CATERLCEQYF. The DNA of the CDR3 is TGTGCCACCGAACGACTCTGCGAGCAGTACTTC. The chain carries TRBV12-3 or TRBV12-4 and TRBJ2-7; no firm D call. This CDR3 is 11 amino acids long. Trimming stripped 10 bases from V and 6 bases from J, with 13 bases between.

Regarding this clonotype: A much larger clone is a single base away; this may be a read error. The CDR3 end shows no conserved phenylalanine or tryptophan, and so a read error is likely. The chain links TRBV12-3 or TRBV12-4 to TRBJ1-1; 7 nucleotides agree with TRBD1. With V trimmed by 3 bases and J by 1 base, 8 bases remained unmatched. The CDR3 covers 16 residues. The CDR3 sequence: CASSFASTGWNTEAFL. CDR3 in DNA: TGTGCCAGCAGTTTTGCCTCGACAGGGTGGAACACTGAAGCTTTCCTT.